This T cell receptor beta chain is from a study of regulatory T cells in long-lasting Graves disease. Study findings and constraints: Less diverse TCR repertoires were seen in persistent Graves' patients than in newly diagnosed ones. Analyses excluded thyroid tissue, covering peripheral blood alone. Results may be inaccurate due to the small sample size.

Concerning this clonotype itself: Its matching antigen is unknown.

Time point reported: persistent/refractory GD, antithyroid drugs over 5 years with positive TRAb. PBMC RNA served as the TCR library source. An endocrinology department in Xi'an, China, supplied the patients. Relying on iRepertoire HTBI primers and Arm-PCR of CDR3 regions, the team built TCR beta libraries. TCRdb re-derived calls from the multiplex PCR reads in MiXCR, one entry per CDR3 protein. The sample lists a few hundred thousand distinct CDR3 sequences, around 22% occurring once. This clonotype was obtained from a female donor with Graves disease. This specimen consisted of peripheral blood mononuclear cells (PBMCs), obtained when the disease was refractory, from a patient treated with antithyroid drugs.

DNA for the CDR3: TGCAGCGCCGCCCGATCAGGCTATAATGAAAAACTGTTTTTT. Protein: CSAARSGYNEKLFF. V is TRBV20-1 and J is TRBJ1-4; D is unclear. CDR1 is DFQATT and CDR2 is SNEGSKA in the germline V gene (reference sequence). This CDR3 spans 14 amino acids.